This T cell receptor (beta chain) came from a study of T-cell memory formation after mild COVID-19. Points from the study as a whole: Cross-reactive memory seemingly joined, as some responding clones were found in pre-infection memory.

The germline V gene encodes CDR1 SSHAT and CDR2 FNYEAQ (reference sequence). This CDR3 comprises 16 residues. About this clonotype itself: Its antigen is still unknown. At one boundary the junction diverges from the germline segment, which might be a read error.

MiXCR, run by TCRdb on the 5' RACE reads, gives a single entry per CDR3 protein. The repertoire holds around 300,000 distinct CDR3 sequences, roughly a fifth seen once, with about 21% in the top ten. The specimen was PBMCs or a T cell subset sorted from them (not recorded which). The origin of this receptor is a man between 18 and 29 years old who had mild COVID-19 (a few samples of this study predate the infection). Cell type and time point are not known. The chain links TRBV7-7 to TRBJ2-5, with D possibly matching TRBD1 (5 bases). DNA of the CDR3: TGTGCTAGCAGCTTTCCGGACAAGACTGGGGAAGAGACCCAGTACTTC. Translation: CASSFPDKTGEETQYF. The full variable domain, completed using reference TRBV7-7 and TRBJ2-5, is GAGVSQSPRYKVTKRGQDVTLRCDPISSHATLYWYQQALGQGPEFLTYFNYEAQPDKSGLPSDRFSAERPEGSISTLTIQRTEQRDSAMYRCASSFPDKTGEETQYFGPGTRLLVL.